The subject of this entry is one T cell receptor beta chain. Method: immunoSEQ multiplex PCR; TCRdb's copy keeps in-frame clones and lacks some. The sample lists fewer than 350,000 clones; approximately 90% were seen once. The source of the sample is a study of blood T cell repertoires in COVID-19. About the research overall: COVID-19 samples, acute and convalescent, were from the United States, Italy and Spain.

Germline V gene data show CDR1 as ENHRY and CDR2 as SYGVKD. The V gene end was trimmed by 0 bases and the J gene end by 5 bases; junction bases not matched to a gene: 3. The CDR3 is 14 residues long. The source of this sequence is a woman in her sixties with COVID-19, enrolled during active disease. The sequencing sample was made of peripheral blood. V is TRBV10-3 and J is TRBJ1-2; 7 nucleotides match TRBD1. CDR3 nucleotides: TGTGCCATCAGTGAGTCTGGGGACAGTTATGGCTACACCTTC. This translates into CAISESGDSYGYTF.